A single sample gave rise to the 7 T cell receptor beta chains below, sequenced in a study of blood T cell repertoires in COVID-19. The protocol was immunoSEQ multiplex PCR, while the TCRdb copy is restricted to in-frame clones and leaves out a portion. The table includes about 360,000 clones, roughly 86% detected once. The specimen was peripheral blood. All receptors come from a human donor with acute or convalescent COVID-19. The donor label of this sample is uncertain.

The rearrangement joins TRBV15 to TRBJ1-2; 10 bases match TRBD1. The CDR3 extends over 14 amino acids. V dropped 6 bases and J dropped 4; count of bases not matched to a gene: 5. Per the germline V gene, CDR1 is LNHNV and CDR2 is YYDKDF (reference sequence). This CDR3 is CATRKTGGAYGYTF. In DNA, the CDR3 is TGTGCCACCAGGAAGACAGGGGGCGCCTATGGCTACACCTTC.

This chain links TRBV3-1 (or the pseudogene TRBV3-2) with TRBJ2-3; D possibly corresponds to TRBD2 (7 bases). Between the trimmed V and J ends, which lost 6 bases and 5 bases, there was a span of 15 bases. Germline V gene lookup returns CDR1 LGHDT and CDR2 YNNKEL (reference sequence). The CDR3 is 14 amino acids. CDR3 amino acids: CASRLRGGGDTQYF. CDR3 sequence (DNA): TGTGCCAGCAGGTTAAGAGGGGGGGGAGATACGCAGTATTTT.

This clone was recorded once. The rearrangement joins TRBV28 to TRBJ1-1; D uncertain. The germline V gene encodes CDR1 MDHEN and CDR2 SYDVKM. V was trimmed by 4 bases and J by 12 bases, leaving 12 bases between them. This CDR3 is built from 11 residues. CDR3 in amino acids: CASSSPGWSFF. Written as DNA, the CDR3 is TGTGCCAGCAGTTCGCCGGGTTGGTCTTTCTTT.

The chain combines TRBV7-9 with TRBJ1-1; D possibly corresponds to TRBD1 (5 bases). V was pared by 2 bases and J by 6 bases, with 13 bases between. CDR1 SEHNR and CDR2 FQNEAQ come from the germline V gene (reference sequence). The CDR3 extends over 14 amino acids. CDR3 residues: CASSLYGGSAEAFF. DNA of the CDR3: TGTGCCAGCAGCTTATACGGGGGATCTGCTGAAGCTTTCTTT.

The chain joins TRBV5-1 to TRBJ2-1; 12 nucleotides agree with TRBD2. The CDR3 consists of 13 residues. V lost 4 bases, J lost 13 bases, and 6 bases stayed unmatched. Per the germline V gene, CDR1 is SGHRS and CDR2 is YFSETQ. The CDR3 nucleotides read TGCGCCAGCAGCCAGCCGACTAGCGGGAGCCAGTTCTTC. Protein: CASSQPTSGSQFF.

The gene calls are TRBV19 and TRBJ1-6; 8 bases match TRBD1. CDR1 is LNHDA and CDR2 is SQIVND in the germline V gene (reference sequence). CDR3 size: 15 residues. V gave up 3 bases and J gave up 11 bases; unmatched junction bases: 9. CDR3 residues: CASSIGQGTGAPLHF. The DNA for the CDR3 is TGTGCCAGTAGTATCGGACAGGGTACTGGTGCACCCCTCCACTTT.

The J gene is TRBJ2-7, the V gene TRBV5-1; D might be TRBD2 (6 bases). This CDR3 region has 14 residues. V lost 4 bases and J 2 bases, leaving 13 bases between the germline ends. CDR1 and CDR2 (germline): SGHRS, YFSETQ. The CDR3 region is CASSGDSRAYEQYF. Here the CDR3 DNA reads TGCGCCAGCAGCGGGGACTCGAGGGCCTACGAGCAGTACTTC.